The next 19 T cell receptor beta chains were all read from a single sample in a study of shared clonotypes between healthy human individuals. CD45RO-negative CD8 cells positively selected for CCR7 made up the naive population, which excluded terminally differentiated effector memory CD45RA+ cells. TCRdb's copy holds only in-frame clones and misses some; the assay was immunoSEQ multiplex PCR. The table shows millions of clones, with roughly 91% occurring only once. What was sequenced was naive CD8+ T cells from PBMCs. The receptors derive from a man between 18 and 29 years old in good health. Some clones in this sample may be carry-over from other donors' samples.

This chain links TRBV27 with TRBJ1-4; 7 nucleotides line up with TRBD1. The J segment lost 5 bases and the V segment lost 5 bases, leaving 8 bases of the junction unmatched. The length of the CDR3 is 15 residues. Germline CDR1 and CDR2: MNHEY and SMNVEV (reference sequence). CDR3 in DNA: TGTGCCAGCAGTCCCCTTGGGACAGAAAATGAAAAACTGTTTTTT. As protein: CASSPLGTENEKLFF.

V and J are TRBV4-1 and TRBJ2-1, with D possibly being TRBD1 (5 bases). The CDR3 totals 15 residues. CDR1 and CDR2 from the germline V gene are MGHRA and YSYEKL. Deletions cut 2 bases from V and 6 bases from J, with 14 bases between. The CDR3 sequence is CASSQMAQGSNEQFF. DNA for the CDR3: TGCGCCAGCAGCCAAATGGCGCAGGGTTCCAATGAGCAGTTCTTC.

The J gene is TRBJ2-7, the V gene TRBV4-1; 10 nucleotides match TRBD1. Germline V lookup: CDR1 MGHRA, CDR2 YSYEKL. V shed 5 bases and J 0 bases; nucleotides not matched to a gene: 4. The CDR3 is 15 residues long. CDR3 loop: CASSSRTGGSYEQYF. The CDR3 bases are TGCGCCAGCAGCTCCCGGACAGGGGGCTCCTACGAGCAGTACTTC.

The genes are TRBV9 and TRBJ2-3; a possible D gene is TRBD2 (5 bases). Deletions cut 0 bases from V and 0 bases from J, with 23 bases between. CDR3 length: 20 amino acids. Germline V gene lookup returns CDR1 SGDLS and CDR2 YYNGEE. Here the CDR3 reads CASSVVPVGGGDPSTDTQYF. In DNA, the CDR3 is TGTGCCAGCAGCGTAGTACCGGTGGGTGGAGGCGACCCTAGCACAGATACGCAGTATTTT.

V usage is TRBV14 and J usage is TRBJ2-7, with D unresolved. V dropped 4 bases and J dropped 0 bases, with 10 bases sitting between them. CDR1 SGHDN and CDR2 FVKESK come from the germline V gene. This CDR3 contains 14 residues. CDR3 coding DNA: TGTGCCAGCAGCCCAAAGACACCCTCCTACGAGCAGTACTTC. Protein product: CASSPKTPSYEQYF. Looking up the rest from reference TRBV14 and TRBJ2-7 gives the full variable domain: EAGVTQFPSHSVIEKGQTVTLRCDPISGHDNLYWYRRVMGKEIKFLLHFVKESKQDESGMPNNRFLAERTGGTYSTLKVQPAELEDSGVYFCASSPKTPSYEQYFGPGTRLTVT.

This clone is a singleton in its sample. J is TRBJ1-6 and V is TRBV6-6; 8 bases are a match to TRBD1. Germline CDR1 and CDR2: MNHNY and SVGAGI (reference sequence). The CDR3 loop spans 14 amino acids. Trimming at V came to 5 bases and at J to 6 bases, leaving 3 bases not matched to a gene. This chain's CDR3 is CASSPGQGNSPLHF. The CDR3 DNA reads as TGTGCCAGCAGTCCCGGACAGGGTAATTCACCCCTCCACTTT.

CDR3 in DNA: TGTGCCAGCAGCCCCTCCCTTGATACGCAGTATTTT. Translating it yields CASSPSLDTQYF. J is TRBJ2-3 and V is TRBV27; D call uncertain. V was cut by 6 bases and J by 6 bases, with 10 bases left in between. Germline V gives CDR1 MNHEY, CDR2 SMNVEV (reference sequence). This CDR3 has 12 residues.

The chain employs TRBV28 and TRBJ2-7; TRBD2 is a possible D gene (5 bases). This CDR3 comprises 14 residues. Germline-derived CDR1 and CDR2 are MDHEN and SYDVKM. The V and J ends lost 7 bases and 2 bases respectively, with 15 bases between them. The CDR3 spells CASKTTGNPYEQYF. DNA of the CDR3: TGTGCCAGCAAGACCACCGGGAATCCCTACGAGCAGTACTTC.

The chain combines TRBV5-1 with TRBJ2-2, with TRBD1 as a possible D gene (6 bases). Germline V lookup: CDR1 SGHRS, CDR2 YFSETQ. V dropped 2 bases and J dropped 3 bases, with 20 bases sitting between them. This CDR3 is 18 amino acids long. This CDR3 is CASSFPPAGDVDTGELFF. The CDR3 nucleotides read TGCGCCAGCAGCTTCCCCCCGGCAGGGGATGTCGACACCGGGGAGCTGTTTTTT.

This chain joins TRBV13 and TRBJ1-3; D gene unclear. V lost 4 bases to trimming and J lost 6 bases, with 10 bases between them. The CDR3 length is 13 residues. The V gene's germline CDR1 is PRHDT and CDR2 FYEKMQ (reference sequence). This CDR3 is CASSSPTLNTIYF. The CDR3 DNA is TGTGCCAGCAGCTCCCCTACCCTAAACACCATATATTTT.

The rearrangement uses TRBV4-1 and TRBJ2-5, with 8 bases matching TRBD1. Germline trimming cut 3 bases from V and 5 bases from J; bases unmatched to any gene: 11. CDR3 size: 16 residues. CDR1 is MGHRA, CDR2 YSYEKL, per germline. Written as DNA, the CDR3 is TGCGCCAGCAGCCACCCCGTCCAGGGGGCGGGTGAGACCCAGTACTTC. Translated, it gives CASSHPVQGAGETQYF.

This clone appeared a single time. This chain uses TRBV11-2 with TRBJ1-2; no firm D call. The CDR3 length is 13 residues. Trimming pared 4 bases from V and 4 bases from J, leaving 10 bases between. CDR1 is SGHAT and CDR2 is FQNNGV in the germline V gene. This CDR3 reads CASSYIEPYGYTF. In DNA form, the CDR3 reads TGTGCCAGCAGCTACATCGAGCCCTATGGCTACACCTTC.

This clone occurred a few times. CDR3 sequence (DNA): TGTGCCAGCACCCCGGGGAGCAATCAGCCCCAGCATTTT. Protein sequence: CASTPGSNQPQHF. V gene TRBV7-9 combines with J gene TRBJ1-5; D gene ambiguous. This CDR3 has 13 amino acids. The germline gives CDR1 SEHNR, CDR2 FQNEAQ (reference sequence). Trimming removed 7 bases at V and 1 base at J, with 8 bases between.

The sample holds one count of this clone. The rearrangement joins TRBV2 to TRBJ2-7, with TRBD2 matching 12 bases. V dropped 11 bases and J dropped 5; count of bases not matched to a gene: 22. The CDR3 runs to 18 residues. The germline gives CDR1 SNHLY, CDR2 FYNNEI. CDR3 sequence: CAAGLRLAGGAPGNEQYF. In DNA form, the CDR3 reads TGTGCCGCAGGCTTGAGGCTAGCGGGAGGGGCCCCGGGCAACGAGCAGTACTTC. Using reference TRBV2 and TRBJ2-7 for the parts outside the CDR3, the full variable domain is EPEVTQTPSHQVTQMGQEVILRCVPISNHLYFYWYRQILGQKVEFLVSFYNNEISEKSEIFDDQFSVERPDGSNFTLKIRSTKLEDSAMYFCAAGLRLAGGAPGNEQYFGPGTRLTVT.

The V gene is TRBV4-3, the J gene TRBJ2-7; D perhaps matches TRBD1 (5 bases). The V gene's germline CDR1 is LGHNA and CDR2 YSLEER. There are 14 residues in the CDR3. The V end was cut by 6 bases, the J end by 3 bases, with 15 bases between. The CDR3 DNA is TGCGCCAGCAGTACAGGAATTGGAAGCTACGAGCAGTACTTC. Translating gives CASSTGIGSYEQYF.

The chain uses TRBV28 and TRBJ2-1, with 13 bases identical to TRBD2. From germline, CDR1 is MDHEN and CDR2 SYDVKM. The ends lost 5 bases at V and 10 bases at J; junction bases unmatched: 8. There are 15 residues in the CDR3. CDR3 in DNA: TGTGCCAGCAGTGGGCGGGGACTAGCGGGATTAGAGCAGTTCTTC. Amino acid sequence: CASSGRGLAGLEQFF. The full variable domain, rest sourced from reference TRBV28 and TRBJ2-1, is DVKVTQSSRYLVKRTGEKVFLECVQDMDHENMFWYRQDPGLGLRLIYFSYDVKMKEKGDIPEGYSVSREKKERFSLILESASTNQTSMYLCASSGRGLAGLEQFFGPGTRLTVL.

The chain joins TRBV9 to TRBJ2-1, with 9 bases identical to TRBD2. V gave up 4 bases and J gave up 10 bases; unmatched junction bases: 12. There are 15 residues in the CDR3. CDR1 and CDR2 (germline): SGDLS, YYNGEE. The CDR3 region has the DNA TGTGCCAGCAGCTCCACGGGACTAGCCATTGAGGAGCAGTTCTTC. This encodes CASSSTGLAIEEQFF.

The chain has TRBV27 and TRBJ1-2; D may be TRBD1 (6 bases). Germline assignment: CDR1 MNHEY and CDR2 SMNVEV (reference sequence). This CDR3 has 16 amino acids. Trimming left V 3 bases short and J 4 bases short, with 18 bases between. For the CDR3, the DNA is TGTGCCAGCAGTTTCTCCGCAGGGGAGGGCGGCTATGGCTACACCTTC. It translates to CASSFSAGEGGYGYTF.

This chain connects TRBV7-9 to TRBJ2-1, with 14 nucleotides matching TRBD2. Germline V gene data show CDR1 as SEHNR and CDR2 as FQNEAQ (reference sequence). This CDR3 contains 16 residues. V gave up 5 bases and J gave up 8 bases; unmatched junction bases: 8. CDR3 sequence (DNA): TGTGCCAGCAGCGCCCAACCGGGACTAGCGGGAGATGAGCAGTTCTTC. Translation: CASSAQPGLAGDEQFF.